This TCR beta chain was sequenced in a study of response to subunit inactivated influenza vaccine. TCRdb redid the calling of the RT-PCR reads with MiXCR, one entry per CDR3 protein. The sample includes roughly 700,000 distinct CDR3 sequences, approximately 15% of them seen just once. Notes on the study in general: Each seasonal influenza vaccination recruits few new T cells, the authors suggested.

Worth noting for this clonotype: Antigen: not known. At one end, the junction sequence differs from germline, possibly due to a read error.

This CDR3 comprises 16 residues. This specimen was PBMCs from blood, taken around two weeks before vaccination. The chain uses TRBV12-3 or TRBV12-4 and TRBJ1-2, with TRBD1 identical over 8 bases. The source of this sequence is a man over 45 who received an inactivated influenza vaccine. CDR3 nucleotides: TGTGCCAGCAGTCCAAACACAGGGGGAGCTAATTATGGCTACACCTTC. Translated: CASSPNTGGANYGYTF.